This section outlines one TCR beta chain sequence together with its context. The antigen remains unidentified. These data are taken from a study of OX40 agonist ivuxolimab in advanced cancers. The overall study: The diagnoses of dose-escalation patients were hepatocellular carcinoma, melanoma, renal cell or head and neck cancer.

Here immunoSEQ multiplex PCR was the method, and the copy in TCRdb shows in-frame clones only, minus some. Here the sample spans approximately 160,000 clones, 85% to 95% being singletons. Findings and limits, study-wide: Near-lowest levels of clonal expansion characterized partial responders at 0.1-3.0 mg/kg. Undetermined was the antigen specificity of the expanded peripheral T cells.

The sequencing here drew on CD4+ or CD8+ T cells sorted from blood, taken in a trial of the OX40 agonist ivuxolimab. This receptor was taken from an adult with an advanced solid tumor such as melanoma, head and neck, liver or kidney cancer.

CDR3 sequence reads: CASSVTGQPNQPQHF. DNA of the CDR3: TGTGCCAGCAGCGTAACGGGACAGCCCAATCAGCCCCAGCATTTT. The genes are TRBV9 and TRBJ1-5; TRBD1 matches 7 bases. The CDR3 sequence is 15 residues long. V gave up 1 base and J gave up 3 bases; unmatched junction bases: 4. Germline V CDR1 and CDR2: SGDLS, YYNGEE.